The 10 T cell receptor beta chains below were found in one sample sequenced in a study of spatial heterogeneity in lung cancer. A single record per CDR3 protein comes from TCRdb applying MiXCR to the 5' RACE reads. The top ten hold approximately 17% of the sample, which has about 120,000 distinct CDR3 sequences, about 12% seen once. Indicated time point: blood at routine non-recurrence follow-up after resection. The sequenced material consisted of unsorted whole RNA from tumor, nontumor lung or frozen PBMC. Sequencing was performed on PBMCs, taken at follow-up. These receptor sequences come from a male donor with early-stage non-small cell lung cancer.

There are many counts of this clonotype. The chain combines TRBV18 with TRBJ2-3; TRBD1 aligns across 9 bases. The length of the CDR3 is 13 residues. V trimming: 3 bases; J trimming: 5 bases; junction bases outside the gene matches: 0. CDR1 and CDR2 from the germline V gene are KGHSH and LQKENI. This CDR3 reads CASSPGQGDTQYF. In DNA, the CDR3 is TGTGCCAGCTCACCGGGACAGGGAGATACGCAGTATTTT.

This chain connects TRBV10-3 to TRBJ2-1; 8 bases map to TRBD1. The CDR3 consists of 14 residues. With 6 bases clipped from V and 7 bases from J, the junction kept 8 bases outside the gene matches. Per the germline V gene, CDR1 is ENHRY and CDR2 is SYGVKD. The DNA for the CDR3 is TGTGCCATCAGAATTTCGGACAGGGCGAATGAGCAGTTCTTC. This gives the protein CAIRISDRANEQFF.

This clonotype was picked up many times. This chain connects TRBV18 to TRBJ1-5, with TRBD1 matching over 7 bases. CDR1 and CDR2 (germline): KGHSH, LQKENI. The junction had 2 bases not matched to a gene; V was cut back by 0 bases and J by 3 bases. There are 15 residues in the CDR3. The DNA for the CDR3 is TGTGCCAGCTCACCACCTGGGACAGTCAATCAGCCCCAGCATTTT. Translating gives CASSPPGTVNQPQHF.

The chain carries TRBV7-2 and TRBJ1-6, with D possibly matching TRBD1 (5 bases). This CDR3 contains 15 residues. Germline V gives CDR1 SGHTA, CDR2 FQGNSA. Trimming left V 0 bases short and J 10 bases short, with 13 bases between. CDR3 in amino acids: CASSLALGGRSPLHF. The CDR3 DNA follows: TGTGCCAGCAGCTTAGCCCTGGGGGGACGATCACCCCTCCACTTT.

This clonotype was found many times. The CDR3 reads CSAAHRSNEQFF. The CDR3 DNA sequence: TGCAGTGCTGCACATCGGAGCAATGAGCAGTTCTTC. The V gene is TRBV20-1, the J gene TRBJ2-1; D call uncertain. V was clipped by 5 bases and J by 6 bases, with 11 bases between them. The CDR3 is 12 residues long. Germline-derived CDR1 and CDR2 are DFQATT and SNEGSKA (reference sequence).

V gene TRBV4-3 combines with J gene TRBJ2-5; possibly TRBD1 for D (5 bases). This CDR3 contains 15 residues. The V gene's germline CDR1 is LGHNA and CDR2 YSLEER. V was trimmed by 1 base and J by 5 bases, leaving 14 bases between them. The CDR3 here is CASSQGSQGRETQYF. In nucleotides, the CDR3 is TGCGCCAGCAGCCAAGGGTCTCAGGGTCGGGAGACCCAGTACTTC.

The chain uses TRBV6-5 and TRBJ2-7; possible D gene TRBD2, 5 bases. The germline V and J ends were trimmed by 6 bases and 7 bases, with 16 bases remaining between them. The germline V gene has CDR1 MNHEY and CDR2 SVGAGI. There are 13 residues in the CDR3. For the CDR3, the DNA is TGTGCCAGCAGCAGGACCGCCGGCGGGGAGCAGTACTTC. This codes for CASSRTAGGEQYF.

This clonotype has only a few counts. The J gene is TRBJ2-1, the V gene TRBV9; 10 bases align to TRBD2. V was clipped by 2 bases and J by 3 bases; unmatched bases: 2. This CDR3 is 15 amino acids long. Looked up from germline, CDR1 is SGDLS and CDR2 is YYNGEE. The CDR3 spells CASSVTSGVYNEQFF. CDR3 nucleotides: TGTGCCAGCAGCGTCACTAGCGGGGTCTACAATGAGCAGTTCTTC.

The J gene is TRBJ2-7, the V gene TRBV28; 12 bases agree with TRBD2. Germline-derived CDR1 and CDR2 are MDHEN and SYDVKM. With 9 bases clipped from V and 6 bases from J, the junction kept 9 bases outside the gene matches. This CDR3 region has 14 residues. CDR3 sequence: CASELAGGPGEQYF. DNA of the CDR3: TGTGCCAGTGAGCTAGCGGGGGGGCCGGGCGAGCAGTACTTC. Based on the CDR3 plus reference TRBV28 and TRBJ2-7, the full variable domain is DVKVTQSSRYLVKRTGEKVFLECVQDMDHENMFWYRQDPGLGLRLIYFSYDVKMKEKGDIPEGYSVSREKKERFSLILESASTNQTSMYLCASELAGGPGEQYFGPGTRLTVT.

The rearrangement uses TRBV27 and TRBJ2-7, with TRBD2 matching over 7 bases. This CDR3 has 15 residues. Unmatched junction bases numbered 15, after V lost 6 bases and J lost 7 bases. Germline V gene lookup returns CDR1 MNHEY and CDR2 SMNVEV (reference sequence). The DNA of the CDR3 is TGTGCCAGCAGAGGGTCGGGAACTAGCGATCGGGAGCAGTACTTC. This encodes CASRGSGTSDREQYF.